These 31 T cell receptor beta chains originate from one sample sequenced in a study of blood T cell repertoires in COVID-19. Sequenced by immunoSEQ multiplex PCR; TCRdb stores in-frame clones only, minus some. Seen here are 180,000 or so clones, about nine tenths observed once, and the top ten hold around 1.5%. Material: peripheral blood. The origin of the receptors is a man aged 18 to 29 with active or convalescent COVID-19.

The chain has TRBV5-4 and TRBJ2-1, with TRBD2 matching 9 bases. CDR1 is SGHNT, CDR2 YYREEE, per germline (reference sequence). This CDR3 is built from 15 residues. Trimming took 0 bases from V and 4 from J; bases not matched to a gene: 2. In DNA form, the CDR3 reads TGTGCCAGCAGCTTGGCAGCGGGGGGATACAATGAGCAGTTCTTC. It encodes CASSLAAGGYNEQFF.

This clone was seen just once. The chain links TRBV7-9 to TRBJ2-7; a weak D match, TRBD1 (6 bases). This CDR3 comprises 14 residues. Looked up from germline, CDR1 is SEHNR and CDR2 is FQNEAQ (reference sequence). V dropped 5 bases and J dropped 2 bases, with 13 bases sitting between them. DNA for the CDR3: TGTGCCAGCAGCCGGACAGCGACCACCTACGAGCAGTACTTC. This encodes CASSRTATTYEQYF.

In this sample, this clone turned up once. The chain has TRBV29-1 and TRBJ1-5; no firm D call. The CDR3 runs 14 residues. Germline-derived CDR1 and CDR2 are SQVTM and ANQGSEA. Trimming removed 7 bases from V and 7 bases from J, with 20 bases in between. The CDR3 bases are TGCAGCGGCGGCAAGCGACGTGTGTTCCAGCCCCAGCATTTT. Translating it yields CSGGKRRVFQPQHF.

The V gene is TRBV7-2, the J gene TRBJ2-1, with 7 bases aligning to TRBD2. J gave up 6 bases and V 3 bases, and 17 bases lay outside the gene matches. The CDR3 covers 18 residues. Looked up from germline, CDR1 is SGHTA and CDR2 is FQGNSA. This CDR3 reads CASSFPQNRAGLSNEQFF. The CDR3 DNA sequence: TGTGCCAGCAGCTTCCCCCAGAATAGAGCGGGACTTAGCAATGAGCAGTTCTTC. Filled out from reference TRBV7-2 and TRBJ2-1, the complete variable domain reads GAGVSQSPSNKVTEKGKDVELRCDPISGHTALYWYRQSLGQGLEFLIYFQGNSAPDKSGLPSDRFSAERTGGSVSTLTIQRTQQEDSAVYLCASSFPQNRAGLSNEQFFGPGTRLTVL.

The chain uses TRBV12-3 or TRBV12-4 and TRBJ1-1, with a tentative D call TRBD1 (5 bases). This CDR3 has 13 residues. V was cut by 6 bases and J by 6 bases, with 14 bases left in between. In DNA form, the CDR3 reads TGTGCCAGCAGGACCGGGGGGATGGCTGAAGCTTTCTTT. This sequence encodes CASRTGGMAEAFF.

This clone was recorded only once. The gene calls are TRBV28 and TRBJ2-1; the match to TRBD2 covers 7 bases. V shed 6 bases, J shed 1 base, and the junction held 6 bases outside the gene matches. Germline CDR1 is MDHEN and CDR2 is SYDVKM. This CDR3 spans 15 amino acids. Here the CDR3 reads CASSVLGGSYNEQFF. Written as DNA, the CDR3 is TGTGCCAGCAGCGTCCTCGGGGGGTCCTACAATGAGCAGTTCTTC.

The gene calls are TRBV19 and TRBJ1-2; no clear D. With 4 bases removed from V and 4 bases from J, the gap between germline ends came to 13 bases. CDR1 and CDR2 from the germline V gene are LNHDA and SQIVND (reference sequence). The CDR3 spans 14 residues. The CDR3 here is CASSTNNEGYGYTF. CDR3 sequence (DNA): TGTGCCAGTAGTACCAACAACGAGGGCTATGGCTACACCTTC.

The chain joins TRBV7-9 to TRBJ2-5, with 12 bases aligning to TRBD2. The CDR3 spans 16 residues. J lost 5 bases, V lost 5 bases, and 9 bases had no gene match. The germline CDR1 and CDR2 sequences are SEHNR and FQNEAQ (reference sequence). CDR3 loop: CASSPGLAGSGETQYF. CDR3 coding DNA: TGTGCCAGCAGCCCTGGACTAGCGGGGAGCGGTGAGACCCAGTACTTC. The full variable domain, with the rest looked up from reference TRBV7-9 and TRBJ2-5, is DTGVSQNPRHKITKRGQNVTFRCDPISEHNRLYWYRQTLGQGPEFLTYFQNEAQLEKSRLLSDRFSAERPKGSFSTLEIQRTEQGDSAMYLCASSPGLAGSGETQYFGPGTRLLVL.

This clone is a singleton in its sample. This CDR3 reads CASSYGGRRADTQYF. Written as DNA, the CDR3 is TGTGCCAGCAGTTACGGCGGGAGGCGAGCAGATACGCAGTATTTT. This rearrangement joins TRBV6-5 to TRBJ2-3; 8 nucleotides agree with TRBD2. V shed 2 bases, J shed 4 bases, and the junction held 5 bases outside the gene matches. The germline V gene encodes CDR1 MNHEY and CDR2 SVGAGI. CDR3 size: 15 residues.

The V and J genes are TRBV27 and TRBJ2-1; 9 bases match TRBD2. J was trimmed by 0 bases and V by 10 bases; bases with no gene match: 7. CDR1 is MNHEY and CDR2 is SMNVEV in the germline V gene (reference sequence). The CDR3 has 15 amino acids. The CDR3 loop reads CATKRGDSSYNEQFF. In DNA, the CDR3 is TGTGCCACGAAGCGGGGGGACAGCTCCTACAATGAGCAGTTCTTC.

The chain employs TRBV5-6 and TRBJ1-3, with no clear D. Germline V CDR1 and CDR2: SGHDT, YYEEEE. The CDR3 runs to 16 residues. Trimming shortened V by 0 bases and J by 0 bases, and 10 bases separated the two germline ends. The CDR3 spells CASSLGQVNSGNTIYF. CDR3 bases: TGTGCCAGCAGCTTGGGGCAGGTTAACTCTGGAAACACCATATATTTT.

CDR3 nucleotide sequence: TGTGCCAGCAGCTTAGGAGGGCTCGGGGATCAGCCCCAGCATTTT. This gives the protein CASSLGGLGDQPQHF. The chain is built from TRBV7-9 and TRBJ1-5; D uncertain. Germline assignment: CDR1 SEHNR and CDR2 FQNEAQ (reference sequence). The CDR3 has 15 residues. V lost 1 base and J 5 bases, leaving 12 bases between the germline ends.

This clone occurred once. The gene calls are TRBV6-5 and TRBJ2-2; 8 bases map to TRBD1. V was pared by 6 bases and J by 3 bases, with 6 bases of the junction left unmatched. CDR3 length: 15 residues. CDR1 and CDR2 from the germline V gene are MNHEY and SVGAGI. CDR3 coding DNA: TGTGCCAGCAGCCGACAGGGGAGGTACACCGGGGAGCTGTTTTTT. It is translated as CASSRQGRYTGELFF.

Comment on this clone: This CDR3 is also generated by other DNA sequences in the sample. CDR3 coding DNA: TGTGCCAGCAGTTTTCTTACAGATACGCAGTATTTT. Translating gives CASSFLTDTQYF. The rearrangement uses TRBV12-3 or TRBV12-4 and TRBJ2-3; D not certain. The CDR3 totals 12 residues. V lost 3 bases, J lost 3 bases, and 4 bases lay in between.

CDR3 nucleotides: TGCGCCAGCAGTCCCCTGGGACAGCCAACTAATGAAAAACTGTTTTTT. It is translated as CASSPLGQPTNEKLFF. The chain uses TRBV5-1 and TRBJ1-4, with TRBD1 matching over 7 bases. In germline, CDR1 is SGHRS, CDR2 YFSETQ. The CDR3 is made up of 16 amino acids. The ends lost 5 bases at V and 0 bases at J; junction bases unmatched: 7.

The CDR3 protein is CASSQVQQAGQETQYF. In nucleotides, the CDR3 is TGTGCCAGCAGCCAAGTACAACAGGCAGGTCAAGAGACCCAGTACTTC. J is TRBJ2-5 and V is TRBV14; D is possibly TRBD1 (5 bases). Trimming removed 1 base from V and 2 bases from J, with 14 bases in between. The CDR3 consists of 16 residues. Germline CDR1 SGHDN, CDR2 FVKESK.

The chain recombines TRBV7-9 with TRBJ2-5, with 11 bases that match TRBD2. CDR1 SEHNR and CDR2 FQNEAQ come from the germline V gene (reference sequence). Trimming cost V 0 bases and J 9 bases; bases outside gene matches: 12. This CDR3 has 17 amino acids. CDR3 in amino acids: CASSLAHGSGRAGAQYF. The CDR3 DNA reads TGTGCCAGCAGCTTAGCGCATGGTAGCGGGAGGGCCGGGGCCCAGTACTTC.

The chain carries TRBV4-2 and TRBJ1-6; D is unresolved. There are 14 residues in the CDR3. Trimming stripped 4 bases from V and 13 bases from J, with 17 bases between. Germline lookup yields CDR1 LGHNA and CDR2 YNFKEQ. The CDR3 protein is CASSLRLMLRPLHF. For the CDR3, the DNA is TGTGCCAGCAGCCTACGACTGATGTTGAGGCCCCTCCACTTT.

The CDR3 sequence is CASSSQGDYTF. As DNA, the CDR3 is TGTGCCAGCAGCAGTCAGGGTGACTACACCTTC. The chain carries TRBV9 and TRBJ1-2; possible D gene TRBD1, 5 bases. The germline CDR1 and CDR2 sequences are SGDLS and YYNGEE. CDR3 length equals 11 residues. Trimming took 4 bases from V and 10 from J, leaving 11 bases between them.

V gene TRBV29-1 combines with J gene TRBJ2-2, with D uncertain. The CDR3 is 14 amino acids. The germline CDR1 and CDR2 sequences are SQVTM and ANQGSEA. V lost 3 bases, J lost 0 bases, and 8 bases lay in between. CDR3 nucleotides: TGCAGCGTTGAGCCCACACCGAACACCGGGGAGCTGTTTTTT. Translating it yields CSVEPTPNTGELFF.

This chain connects TRBV7-2 to TRBJ2-7; TRBD2 matches at 14 bases. V shed 3 bases and J 8 bases; nucleotides not matched to a gene: 3. Germline CDR1 SGHTA, CDR2 FQGNSA. The CDR3 is 14 residues long. The CDR3 sequence: CASSFGTSGSKQYF. The CDR3 DNA sequence: TGTGCCAGCAGCTTCGGGACTAGCGGGAGTAAGCAGTACTTC.

The genes are TRBV5-5 and TRBJ1-1; D uncertain. V was pared by 1 base and J by 6 bases, with 10 bases between. CDR3 length equals 13 residues. Germline lookup yields CDR1 SGHKS and CDR2 YYEKEE (reference sequence). This CDR3 is CASSLRESAEAFF. DNA for the CDR3: TGTGCCAGCAGCTTGCGGGAATCGGCTGAAGCTTTCTTT. Complete variable domain (other parts from reference TRBV5-5 and TRBJ1-1): DAGVTQSPTHLIKTRGQQVTLRCSPISGHKSVSWYQQVLGQGPQFIFQYYEKEERGRGNFPDRFSARQFPNYSSELNVNALLLGDSALYLCASSLRESAEAFFGQGTRLTVV.

The chain carries TRBV25-1 and TRBJ1-2; D is possibly TRBD1 (6 bases). The germline V gene encodes CDR1 MGHDK and CDR2 SYGVNS. This CDR3 region has 18 residues. The germline V and J ends were trimmed by 7 bases and 4 bases, with 28 bases remaining between them. The CDR3 loop reads CASTSTGLTPDGVYGYTF. The CDR3 DNA reads as TGTGCCAGCACCTCTACAGGGCTTACTCCCGACGGGGTCTATGGCTACACCTTC.

The chain is built from TRBV4-3 and TRBJ2-4; TRBD2 might be the D (6 bases). Germline loops: CDR1 LGHNA, CDR2 YSLEER. The CDR3 is 16 amino acids. V was pared by 0 bases and J by 9 bases, with 18 bases between. The CDR3 DNA is TGCGCCAGCAGCCAAGATTCAGGGTCGGGAGAGGGCATTCAGTACTTC. Encoded protein: CASSQDSGSGEGIQYF.

The chain employs TRBV19 and TRBJ2-7; D perhaps matches TRBD2 (5 bases). The CDR3 runs to 13 residues. With 5 bases removed from V and 2 bases from J, the gap between germline ends came to 10 bases. Germline V CDR1 and CDR2: LNHDA, SQIVND (reference sequence). The CDR3 here is CASSLGNTYEQYF. The CDR3 coding sequence is TGTGCCAGTAGTCTCGGGAACACCTACGAGCAGTACTTC.

The chain is built from TRBV27 and TRBJ2-5; 10 bases fit TRBD1. Germline V gives CDR1 MNHEY, CDR2 SMNVEV (reference sequence). Unmatched junction bases numbered 5, after V lost 5 bases and J lost 5 bases. This CDR3 spans 14 amino acids. The CDR3 is CASSIRTGGETQYF. CDR3 sequence (DNA): TGTGCCAGCAGTATACGGACAGGGGGGGAGACCCAGTACTTC.

This clone showed up many times. The chain has TRBV2 and TRBJ2-7; TRBD2 is a possible D gene (5 bases). Deletions cut 7 bases from V and 2 bases from J, with 12 bases between. Germline assignment: CDR1 SNHLY and CDR2 FYNNEI. The CDR3 contains 13 residues. CDR3 in amino acids: CASKPSGPYEQYF. Written as DNA, the CDR3 is TGTGCCAGCAAACCGAGCGGTCCCTACGAGCAGTACTTC.

This sequence joins TRBV3-1 (or the pseudogene TRBV3-2) and TRBJ2-5; TRBD2 matches at 9 bases. The CDR3 spans 15 residues. J gave up 2 bases and V 4 bases, and 5 bases lay outside the gene matches. Germline V gene sequence: CDR1 LGHDT, CDR2 YNNKEL (reference sequence). The CDR3 nucleotides read TGTGCCAGCAGCCGACTAGCGGTTGAACAAGAGACCCAGTACTTC. This gives the protein CASSRLAVEQETQYF.

About this clone itself: The sample contains more than one DNA sequence encoding this CDR3. This chain connects TRBV2 to TRBJ2-5; 7 bases are shared with TRBD2. The V gene's germline CDR1 is SNHLY and CDR2 FYNNEI. Trimming cost V 6 bases and J 3 bases; bases outside gene matches: 7. This CDR3 contains 14 residues. The CDR3 loop reads CASSARLAEETQYF. The CDR3 DNA is TGTGCCAGCAGCGCAAGACTAGCCGAAGAGACCCAGTACTTC.

The rearrangement uses TRBV2 and TRBJ1-5; 8 bases are a match to TRBD1. This CDR3 comprises 15 residues. Germline V gene sequence: CDR1 SNHLY, CDR2 FYNNEI. J lost 4 bases, V lost 5 bases, and 7 bases had no gene match. Here the CDR3 DNA reads TGTGCCAGCAGTCTCACGACAGGGGATAATCAGCCCCAGCATTTT. It codes for CASSLTTGDNQPQHF.

This CDR3 is CSVGRGGETQYF. The CDR3 region has the DNA TGCAGCGTTGGGCGGGGGGGAGAGACCCAGTACTTC. This chain joins TRBV29-1 and TRBJ2-5; TRBD2 matches at 9 bases. Trimming took 4 bases from V and 4 from J; bases not matched to a gene: 1. The V gene's germline CDR1 is SQVTM and CDR2 ANQGSEA. CDR3 length equals 12 residues.